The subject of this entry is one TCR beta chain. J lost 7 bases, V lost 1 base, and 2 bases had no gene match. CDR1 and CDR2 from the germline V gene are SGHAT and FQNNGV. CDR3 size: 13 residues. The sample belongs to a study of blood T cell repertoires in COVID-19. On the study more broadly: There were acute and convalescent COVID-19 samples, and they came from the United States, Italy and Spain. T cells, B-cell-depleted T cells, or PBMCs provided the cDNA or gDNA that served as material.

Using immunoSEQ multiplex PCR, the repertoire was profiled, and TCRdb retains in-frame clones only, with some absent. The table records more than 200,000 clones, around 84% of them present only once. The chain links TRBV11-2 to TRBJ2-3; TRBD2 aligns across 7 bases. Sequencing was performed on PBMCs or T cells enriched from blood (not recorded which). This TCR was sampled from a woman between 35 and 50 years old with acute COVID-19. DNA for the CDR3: TGTGCCAGCAGCTTAGGGGACTATAATACGCAGTATTTT. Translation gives CASSLGDYNTQYF.